These T cell receptor beta chains were read from a single sample in a study of shared clonotypes between healthy human individuals. Repertoires were generated with immunoSEQ multiplex PCR, while TCRdb's copy carries only in-frame clones and drops some. This table holds around 560,000 clones, about 95% found once. Sequencing used naive CD8+ T cells sorted from blood. These receptor sequences come from a woman aged 30 to 39 in good health. CDR3s include the opening cysteine and the closing phenylalanine or tryptophan. The D gene is left open where the match is weak. The size of a clone is reported for some rows only, either as once, few or many, or as a class for expanded clones.

J gene	clone size	D gene	V gene	CDR3 protein
TRBJ2-7	-	-	TRBV7-9	CASSLAGRPTYEQYF
TRBJ1-1	-	-	TRBV5-6	CASSLRGVEAFF
TRBJ2-7	-	TRBD1	TRBV5-6	CASSLAGRDRRVAEQYF
TRBJ1-1	-	-	TRBV6-1	CASSEVPGTLNTEAFF
TRBJ2-7	-	TRBD2	TRBV11-3	CASSLGRGEWFSEQYF
TRBJ2-7	-	TRBD2	TRBV7-9	CASSLAGGTADEQYF
TRBJ2-2	-	TRBD2	TRBV13	CASSGEGRFGELFF
TRBJ1-5	few	TRBD1	TRBV16	CASSQGQASNQPQHF
TRBJ2-7	-	-	TRBV28	CASSLPTGAPDYEQYF
TRBJ2-7	-	TRBD1	TRBV7-7	CASSRDRAYEQYF
TRBJ1-1	-	TRBD1	TRBV5-6	CASSFQGEWVTEAFF
TRBJ2-1	-	-	TRBV5-5	CASSLAHFNYNEQFF
TRBJ2-7	-	-	TRBV10-1	CASSRTGSSYEQYF
TRBJ1-1	-	-	TRBV27	CASSLEAFF
TRBJ1-4	-	-	TRBV14	CASSQDGGGLGNEKLFF
TRBJ2-1	-	-	TRBV11-1	CASSLETGPGDEQFF
TRBJ2-2	-	TRBD2	TRBV27	CASSLTYGTSGSWNTGELFF
TRBJ2-7	once	-	TRBV27	CASSFSQGRVSYEQYF
TRBJ2-7	-	TRBD2	TRBV28	CASSLPLGEGLYEQYF
TRBJ1-1	-	TRBD1	TRBV29-1	CSVPDRGHTEAFF
TRBJ2-7	-	-	TRBV5-4	CASSLLPDEQYF
TRBJ2-3	-	TRBD2	TRBV19	CASSIPPSGTYTDTQYF
TRBJ2-5	-	TRBD2	TRBV28	CASRGQREWGLETQYF
TRBJ2-7	-	-	TRBV5-1	CASSLGQAGYEQYF
TRBJ2-7	-	-	TRBV21-1	CASSKLLAGGLYF
TRBJ2-1	-	TRBD2	TRBV10-1	CASSGTSGGPSEQFF
TRBJ2-7	-	-	TRBV27	CASSLAAQTYEQYF
TRBJ2-7	-	TRBD2	TRBV5-1	CASRPLASGGYYEQYF
TRBJ1-2	-	-	TRBV29-1	CSVEKREGPLEYGYTF
TRBJ2-7	-	TRBD2	TRBV27	CASSWASGTHEQYF
TRBJ1-4	-	-	TRBV5-4	CASSYESNEKLFF
TRBJ2-3	once	TRBD1	TRBV27	CASSLWTGLADTQYF
TRBJ1-2	-	TRBD1	TRBV5-4	CASSPGQGAYGYTF
TRBJ1-1	-	TRBD1	TRBV6-5	CASSYSTGVNTEAFF
TRBJ1-1	once	-	TRBV4-1	CASSQDPGVNTEAFF
TRBJ2-5	once	TRBD1	TRBV28	CASNQGDRGPGETQYF
TRBJ2-2	-	-	TRBV13	CASSHHTGELFF
TRBJ2-7	once	-	TRBV5-4	CASSLEEFPTYEQYF
TRBJ1-5	-	-	TRBV27	CASSLYGQPQHF
TRBJ2-7	-	-	TRBV15	CATSPGRTYEQYF
TRBJ1-1	-	TRBD1	TRBV29-1	CSVEDLNRGMFTEAFF
TRBJ2-5	once	-	TRBV20-1	CSATERQPQYF
TRBJ2-1	-	TRBD1	TRBV28	CASAPETGGKNEQFF
TRBJ2-1	-	TRBD2	TRBV27	CASSLLGLADLSSYNEQFF
TRBJ2-7	-	-	TRBV4-1	CASSFRAGHYEQYF
TRBJ2-1	-	-	TRBV19	CASSIPLAASSYNEQFF